This T cell receptor beta chain was sequenced for a study of T cell clonotyping in hematopoietic cell transplantation. General study findings and limits: After transplant, recipient diversity fell while pathologically expanded clonotypes grew through day 180. Graft donor and pretransplant recipient Inverse Simpson Index values predicted broader posttransplant TCR diversity.

This table comes from immunoSEQ multiplex PCR, and its TCRdb copy is limited to in-frame clones, with some not included. The sample lists 40,000 to 45,000 clones; 85% to 95% were seen once. Germline V CDR1 and CDR2: SEHNR, FQNEAQ (reference sequence). V was shortened by 5 bases and J by 1 base, with 11 bases between the two germline ends. The CDR3 sequence is 15 residues long. Remarks on this clone: What it binds is not known.

This sequence was found in a woman between 50 and 59 years old in good health. Some clones in this sample may be carry-over from other donors' samples. This rearrangement joins TRBV7-9 to TRBJ1-4, with D possibly matching TRBD1 (6 bases). The sequenced sample was peripheral blood mononuclear cells. CDR3 sequence: CASSPFRGTNEKLFF. The CDR3, as DNA: TGTGCCAGCAGCCCGTTCAGGGGAACTAATGAAAAACTGTTTTTT.